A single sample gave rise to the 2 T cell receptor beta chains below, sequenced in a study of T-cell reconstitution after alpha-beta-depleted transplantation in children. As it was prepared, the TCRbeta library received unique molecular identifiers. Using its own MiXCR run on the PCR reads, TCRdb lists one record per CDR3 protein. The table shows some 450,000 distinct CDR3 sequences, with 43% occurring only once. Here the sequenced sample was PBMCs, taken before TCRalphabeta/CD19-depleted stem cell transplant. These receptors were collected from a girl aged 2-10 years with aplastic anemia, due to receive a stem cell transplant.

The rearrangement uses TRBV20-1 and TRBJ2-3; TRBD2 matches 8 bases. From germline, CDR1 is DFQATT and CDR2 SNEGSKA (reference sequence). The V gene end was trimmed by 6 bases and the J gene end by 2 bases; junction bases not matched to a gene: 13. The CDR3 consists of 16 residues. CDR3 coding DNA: TGCAGTGCAGGGGGTAGCGGGGCCACTAACACAGATACGCAGTATTTT. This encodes CSAGGSGATNTDTQYF.

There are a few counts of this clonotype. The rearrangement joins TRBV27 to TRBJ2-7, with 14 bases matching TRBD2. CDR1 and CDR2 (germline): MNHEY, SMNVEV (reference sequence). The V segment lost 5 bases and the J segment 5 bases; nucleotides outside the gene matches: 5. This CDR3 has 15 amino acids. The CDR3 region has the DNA TGTGCCAGCAGTCCACAGGGACTAGCGGGAGACGAGCAGTACTTC. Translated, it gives CASSPQGLAGDEQYF.